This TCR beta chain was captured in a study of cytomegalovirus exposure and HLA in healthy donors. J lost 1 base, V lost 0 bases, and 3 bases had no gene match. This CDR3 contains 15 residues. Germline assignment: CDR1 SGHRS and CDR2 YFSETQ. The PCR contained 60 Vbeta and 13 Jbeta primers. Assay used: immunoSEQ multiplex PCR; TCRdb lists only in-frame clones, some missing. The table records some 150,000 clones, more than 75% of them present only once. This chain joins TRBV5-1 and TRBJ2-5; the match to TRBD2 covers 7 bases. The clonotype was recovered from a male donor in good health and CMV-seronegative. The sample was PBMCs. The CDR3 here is CASSLAGTTQETQYF. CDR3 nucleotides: TGCGCCAGCAGCTTGGCCGGGACTACCCAAGAGACCCAGTACTTC.